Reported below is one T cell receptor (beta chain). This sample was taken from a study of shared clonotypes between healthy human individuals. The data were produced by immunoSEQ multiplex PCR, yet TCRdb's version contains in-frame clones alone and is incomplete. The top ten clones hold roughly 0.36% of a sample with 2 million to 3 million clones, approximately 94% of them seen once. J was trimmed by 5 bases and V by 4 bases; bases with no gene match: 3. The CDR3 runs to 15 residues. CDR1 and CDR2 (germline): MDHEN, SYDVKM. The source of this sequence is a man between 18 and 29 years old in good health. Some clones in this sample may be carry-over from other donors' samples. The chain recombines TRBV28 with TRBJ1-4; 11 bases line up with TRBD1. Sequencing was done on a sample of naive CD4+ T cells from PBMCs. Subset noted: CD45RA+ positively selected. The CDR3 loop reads CASSWTGGTNEKLFF. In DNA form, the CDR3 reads TGTGCCAGCAGTTGGACAGGGGGCACCAATGAAAAACTGTTTTTT.